This T cell receptor (beta chain) was obtained from a study of neoadjuvant nivolumab and ipilimumab in lung cancer. Method: immunoSEQ multiplex PCR; TCRdb's copy keeps in-frame clones and lacks some. The table includes some 18,000 clones, approximately 73% detected once. With V trimmed by 0 bases and J by 6 bases, 4 bases remained unmatched. This CDR3 has 15 amino acids. Germline V gene lookup returns CDR1 SGHNT and CDR2 YYREEE (reference sequence). Whole-study results and caveats: Resected tumors had greater TCR richness and clonality than uninvolved lung. Higher pretherapy blood TCR richness went with higher resected-tumor richness.

Of note for this clone: The antigen remains undetermined.

The V call is TRBV5-4, the J call TRBJ2-7; 12 bases fit TRBD2. This receptor was identified in an adult with non-small cell lung cancer. The sample here was tumor tissue, taken after neoadjuvant nivolumab, alone or with ipilimumab, at or shortly before surgery. CDR3 DNA sequence: TGTGCCAGCAGCTTGGGACTAGCGGGAGTAGGCGAGCAGTACTTC. Protein sequence: CASSLGLAGVGEQYF.